Reported below is one T cell receptor beta chain. The target antigen is unknown. This CDR3 is 14 amino acids long. Germline CDR1 is SGHDN and CDR2 is FVKESK. The V gene end was trimmed by 3 bases and the J gene end by 5 bases; junction bases not matched to a gene: 2. Magnetic beads with positive selection isolated CD4+ and CD8+ fractions, whose purity was verified by flow cytometry. This specimen comes from a study of somatic mutations in cytotoxic T cells in rheumatoid arthritis. Study-level findings and limits: An increase in CD8+ clonality with age was seen in rheumatoid arthritis patients but not in healthy controls. Patients with rheumatoid arthritis did not differ significantly from age-matched healthy controls in CD8+ T-cell clonality. Patients with a largest CD8+ clone exceeding 20% of CD8+ cells numbered about an eighth of the roughly 65.

This table comes from immunoSEQ multiplex PCR, and its TCRdb copy is limited to in-frame clones, with some not included. The table records roughly 9,800 clones, roughly 90% of them present only once. The TCR originated in a woman younger than 35 with rheumatoid arthritis. Sequencing was done on a sample of CD4+ T cells sorted from blood. This chain uses TRBV14 with TRBJ1-4, with TRBD1 matching over 8 bases. The chain's CDR3 is CASSHGQGNEKLFF. CDR3 nucleotides: TGTGCCAGCAGCCACGGACAGGGAAATGAAAAACTGTTTTTT.